The 11 T cell receptor beta chains listed next were all sequenced from one sample in a study of cytomegalovirus exposure and HLA in healthy donors. Primers for the PCR totalled 60 Vbeta and 13 Jbeta. TCRdb keeps only in-frame clones here, not all; method: immunoSEQ multiplex PCR. The sample holds 150,000 to 200,000 clones; roughly 80% are singletons and the top ten take roughly 1.9%. What was sequenced was PBMCs. The receptors here all came from a human donor in good health.

The V call is TRBV19, the J call TRBJ1-1, with TRBD1 matching over 7 bases. From germline, CDR1 is LNHDA and CDR2 SQIVND (reference sequence). With V trimmed by 0 bases and J by 1 base, 2 bases remained unmatched. CDR3 length equals 15 residues. Here the CDR3 DNA reads TGTGCCAGTAGTATAGACGGGACAGCGAACACTGAAGCTTTCTTT. Protein: CASSIDGTANTEAFF.

V is TRBV6-1 and J is TRBJ1-2, with D possibly TRBD1 on 5 matching bases. Germline V gene sequence: CDR1 MNHNS, CDR2 SASEGT. The V end was cut by 3 bases, the J end by 3 bases, with 14 bases between. This CDR3 has 15 residues. CDR3 loop: CASSERSLGHYGYTF. Here the CDR3 DNA reads TGTGCCAGCAGTGAGCGGTCGCTGGGGCACTATGGCTACACCTTC.

The chain recombines TRBV20-1 with TRBJ1-2; D is perhaps TRBD1 (5 bases). With 2 bases removed from V and 6 bases from J, the gap between germline ends came to 7 bases. The germline CDR1 and CDR2 sequences are DFQATT and SNEGSKA (reference sequence). The CDR3 runs 11 residues. As DNA, the CDR3 is TGCAGTGCTAGACAGGGCGATGGCTACACCTTC. Its protein is CSARQGDGYTF.

The V gene is TRBV6-6, the J gene TRBJ2-5; 9 bases match TRBD1. The J call may be faulty, since TRBJ2-7 better matches the DNA end. Germline CDR1 and CDR2: MNHNY and SVGAGI (reference sequence). The CDR3 sequence is 14 residues long. CDR3: CASSSKTGGFEQYF. The CDR3 coding sequence is TGTGCCAGCAGTTCAAAAACAGGGGGCTTCGAGCAGTACTTC.

This chain uses TRBV27 with TRBJ2-1; possibly TRBD2 for D (7 bases). The CDR3 consists of 13 residues. Trimming removed 5 bases from V and 13 bases from J, with 18 bases in between. CDR1 is MNHEY and CDR2 is SMNVEV in the germline V gene (reference sequence). The CDR3 region has the DNA TGTGCCAGCAGTACGCTCGGGGGGCCAATTCAGTTCTTC. As protein: CASSTLGGPIQFF.

The chain is built from TRBV5-1 and TRBJ1-1, with 10 nucleotides matching TRBD1. The ends lost 0 bases at V and 3 bases at J; junction bases unmatched: 2. Germline loops: CDR1 SGHRS, CDR2 YFSETQ. The CDR3 runs to 15 residues. CDR3 residues: CASSLAGQGYTEAFF. The CDR3 DNA reads as TGCGCCAGCAGCTTGGCGGGACAGGGGTACACTGAAGCTTTCTTT.

This chain joins TRBV7-9 and TRBJ1-3; unclear D gene. Germline V CDR1 and CDR2: SEHNR, FQNEAQ (reference sequence). There are 15 residues in the CDR3. Trimming removed 0 bases from V and 2 bases from J, with 8 bases in between. CDR3 in DNA: TGTGCCAGCAGCTTAGCAACGGTGGCTGGAAACACCATATATTTT. This codes for CASSLATVAGNTIYF. Looking up the rest from reference TRBV7-9 and TRBJ1-3 gives the full variable domain: DTGVSQNPRHKITKRGQNVTFRCDPISEHNRLYWYRQTLGQGPEFLTYFQNEAQLEKSRLLSDRFSAERPKGSFSTLEIQRTEQGDSAMYLCASSLATVAGNTIYFGEGSWLTVV.

This clone was observed once. The J gene is TRBJ2-1, the V gene TRBV27; 8 bases match TRBD2. Germline lookup yields CDR1 MNHEY and CDR2 SMNVEV (reference sequence). Unmatched junction bases numbered 11, after V lost 6 bases and J lost 4 bases. The CDR3 is made up of 16 amino acids. The CDR3 nucleotides read TGTGCCAGCAGACCTCTGGCCGGGACTAGATACAATGAGCAGTTCTTC. The encoded protein is CASRPLAGTRYNEQFF.

The rearrangement uses TRBV6-1 and TRBJ1-2, with a possible D match to TRBD1 (6 bases). The CDR3 covers 15 residues. The germline V gene encodes CDR1 MNHNS and CDR2 SASEGT. V lost 2 bases and J 8 bases, leaving 18 bases between the germline ends. Written as DNA, the CDR3 is TGTGCCAGCAGTGAATCCCCAGGGACATCCGGGGGCTACACCTTC. It yields the protein CASSESPGTSGGYTF.

Only one count was recorded for this clone. This sequence joins TRBV27 and TRBJ2-3; D is unclear. This CDR3 is built from 14 residues. Germline V gene data show CDR1 as MNHEY and CDR2 as SMNVEV (reference sequence). Trimming stripped 6 bases from V and 4 bases from J, with 14 bases between. Written as DNA, the CDR3 is TGTGCCAGCAGCTACCTATCATCGTCAGATACGCAGTATTTT. It encodes CASSYLSSSDTQYF.

This chain connects TRBV7-3 to TRBJ2-2; weak D call: TRBD2 (5 bases). This CDR3 has 15 amino acids. V lost 7 bases, J lost 5 bases, and 17 bases lay in between. Germline lookup yields CDR1 SGHTA and CDR2 FQGTGA. CDR3 sequence: CASTPRVASTGELFF. DNA for the CDR3: TGTGCCAGCACCCCTCGGGTAGCGTCGACCGGGGAGCTGTTTTTT.